This entry concerns a single TCR beta chain. Antigen unknown. These data belong to a study of identical twins. Study-level results: Carriage of fewer insertions was seen in abundant cord blood beta clonotypes, whereas memory repertoires showed none. The study drew conclusions from cross-sectional statistical analysis, not from following the same donors.

The authors used template switching to add a universal primer site and gave cDNA unique molecular identifiers. TCRdb recomputed calls from the 5' RACE reads with MiXCR, one row per CDR3 protein. The sample lists roughly 1.6 million distinct CDR3 sequences; more than 30% were seen once. Trimming shortened V by 6 bases and J by 5 bases, and 19 bases separated the two germline ends. The CDR3 spans 15 residues. This clonotype originated in a newborn girl in good health. The specimen was cord blood. This rearrangement joins TRBV12-3 or TRBV12-4 to TRBJ2-5; TRBD1 or TRBD2 may be the D gene (6 bases each). CDR3 residues: CASSLLRGHSETQYF. CDR3 nucleotide sequence: TGTGCCAGCAGCCTCCTCCGGGGGCATAGCGAGACCCAGTACTTC.